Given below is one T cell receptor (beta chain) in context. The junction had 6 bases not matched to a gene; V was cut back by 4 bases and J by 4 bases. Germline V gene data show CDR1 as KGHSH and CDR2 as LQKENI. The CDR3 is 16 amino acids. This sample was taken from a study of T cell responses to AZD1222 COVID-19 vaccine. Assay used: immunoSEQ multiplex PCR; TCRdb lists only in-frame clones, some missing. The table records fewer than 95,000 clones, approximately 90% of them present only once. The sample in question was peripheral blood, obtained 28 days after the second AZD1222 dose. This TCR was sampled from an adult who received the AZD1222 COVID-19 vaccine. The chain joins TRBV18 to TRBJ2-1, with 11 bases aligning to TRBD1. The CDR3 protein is CASSLAGTGGYNEQFF. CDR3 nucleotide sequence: TGTGCCAGCTCACTAGCAGGGACAGGGGGATACAATGAGCAGTTCTTC.